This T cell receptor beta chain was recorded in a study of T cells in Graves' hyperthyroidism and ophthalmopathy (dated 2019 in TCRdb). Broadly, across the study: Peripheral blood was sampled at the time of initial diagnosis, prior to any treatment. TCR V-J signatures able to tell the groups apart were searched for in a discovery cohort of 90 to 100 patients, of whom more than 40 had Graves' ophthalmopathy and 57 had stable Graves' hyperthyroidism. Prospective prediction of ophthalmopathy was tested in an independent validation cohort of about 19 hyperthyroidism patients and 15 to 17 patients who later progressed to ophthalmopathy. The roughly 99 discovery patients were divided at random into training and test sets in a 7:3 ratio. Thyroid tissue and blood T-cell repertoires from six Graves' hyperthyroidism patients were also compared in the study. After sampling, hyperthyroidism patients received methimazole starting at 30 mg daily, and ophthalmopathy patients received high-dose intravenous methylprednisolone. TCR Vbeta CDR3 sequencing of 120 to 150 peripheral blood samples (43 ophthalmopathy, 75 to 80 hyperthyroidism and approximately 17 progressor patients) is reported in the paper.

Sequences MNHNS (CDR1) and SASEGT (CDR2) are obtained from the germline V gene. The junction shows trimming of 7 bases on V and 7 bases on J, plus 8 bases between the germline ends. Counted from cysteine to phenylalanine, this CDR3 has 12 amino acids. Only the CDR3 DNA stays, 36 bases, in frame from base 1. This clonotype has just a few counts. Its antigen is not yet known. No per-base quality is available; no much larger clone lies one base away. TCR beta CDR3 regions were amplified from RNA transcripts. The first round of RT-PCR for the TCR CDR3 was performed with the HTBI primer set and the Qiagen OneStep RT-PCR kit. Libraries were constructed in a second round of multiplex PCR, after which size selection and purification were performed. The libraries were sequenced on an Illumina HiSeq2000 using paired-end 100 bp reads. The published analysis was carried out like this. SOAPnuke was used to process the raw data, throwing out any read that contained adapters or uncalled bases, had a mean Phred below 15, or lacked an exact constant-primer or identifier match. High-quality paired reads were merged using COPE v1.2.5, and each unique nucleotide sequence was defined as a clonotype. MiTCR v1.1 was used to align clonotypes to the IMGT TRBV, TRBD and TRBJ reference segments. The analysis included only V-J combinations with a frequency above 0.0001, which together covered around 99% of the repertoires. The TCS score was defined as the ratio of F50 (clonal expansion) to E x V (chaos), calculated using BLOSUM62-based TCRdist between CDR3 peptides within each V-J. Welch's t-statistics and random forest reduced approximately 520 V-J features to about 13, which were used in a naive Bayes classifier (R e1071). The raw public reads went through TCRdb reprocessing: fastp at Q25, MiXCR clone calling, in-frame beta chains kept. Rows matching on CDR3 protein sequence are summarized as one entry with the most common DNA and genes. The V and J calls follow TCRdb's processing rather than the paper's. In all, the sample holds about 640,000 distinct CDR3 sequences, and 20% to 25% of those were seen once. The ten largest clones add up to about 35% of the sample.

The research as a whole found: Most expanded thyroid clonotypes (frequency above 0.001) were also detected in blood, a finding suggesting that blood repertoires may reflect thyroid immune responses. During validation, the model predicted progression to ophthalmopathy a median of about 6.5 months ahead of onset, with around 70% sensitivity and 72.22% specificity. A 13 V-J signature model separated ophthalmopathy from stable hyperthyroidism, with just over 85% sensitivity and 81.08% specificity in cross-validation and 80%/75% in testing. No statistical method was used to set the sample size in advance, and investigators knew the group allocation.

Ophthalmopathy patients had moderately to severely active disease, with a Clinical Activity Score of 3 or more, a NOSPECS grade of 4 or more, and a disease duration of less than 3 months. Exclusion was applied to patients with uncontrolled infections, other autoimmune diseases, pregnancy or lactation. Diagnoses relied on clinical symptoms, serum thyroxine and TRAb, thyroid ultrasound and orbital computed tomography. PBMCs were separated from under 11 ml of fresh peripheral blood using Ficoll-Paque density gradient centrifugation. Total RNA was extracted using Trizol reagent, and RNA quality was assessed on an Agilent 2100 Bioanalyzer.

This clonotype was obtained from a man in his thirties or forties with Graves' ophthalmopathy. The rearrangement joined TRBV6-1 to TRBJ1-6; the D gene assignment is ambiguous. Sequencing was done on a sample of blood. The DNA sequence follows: TGTGCCAGCAACGACATAAATTCACCCCTCCACTTT. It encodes CASNDINSPLHF.